This passage covers 19 T cell receptor beta chains from one sample sequenced in a study of blood T cell repertoires in COVID-19. Libraries were prepared by immunoSEQ multiplex PCR; TCRdb keeps only in-frame clonotypes and omits some of them. The sample consists of roughly 250,000 clones, about 90% of them appearing once. The material sequenced was peripheral blood. The receptors shown here come from a woman aged 40 to 50 with acute or convalescent COVID-19.

In its sample, this clone was seen once. The chain employs TRBV7-3 and TRBJ1-1; TRBD1 might be the D (6 bases). CDR1 is SGHTA and CDR2 is FQGTGA in the germline V gene. V was shortened by 3 bases and J by 0 bases, with 11 bases between the two germline ends. This CDR3 comprises 15 residues. This CDR3 is CASSFWGGMNTEAFF. The CDR3 bases are TGTGCCAGCAGCTTTTGGGGGGGCATGAACACTGAAGCTTTCTTT.

The rearrangement joins TRBV19 to TRBJ1-5; D possibly corresponds to TRBD1 (6 bases). Germline values: CDR1 LNHDA, CDR2 SQIVND (reference sequence). The CDR3 sequence is 14 residues long. V gave up 5 bases and J gave up 0 bases, with 8 bases separating them. CDR3 sequence reads: CASSVQGSNQPQHF. In nucleotides, the CDR3 is TGTGCCAGTAGTGTACAGGGTAGCAATCAGCCCCAGCATTTT.

The chain combines TRBV6-5 with TRBJ2-7, with TRBD1 identical over 9 bases. The length of the CDR3 is 14 residues. Germline V CDR1 and CDR2: MNHEY, SVGAGI. Unmatched junction bases numbered 5, after V lost 6 bases and J lost 2 bases. The DNA for the CDR3 is TGTGCCAGCAGCACTGGACAGGGGACCTACGAGCAGTACGTC. Protein product: CASSTGQGTYEQYV.

The chain carries TRBV5-8 and TRBJ2-2; maybe TRBD2 (6 bases). Deletions cut 0 bases from V and 3 bases from J, with 9 bases between. Germline CDR1 reads SGHTS; CDR2 reads YDEGEE. The CDR3 has 15 amino acids. The CDR3 region has the DNA TGTGCCAGCAGCTTGGGACTAGTGGACACCGGGGAGCTGTTTTTT. Translating it yields CASSLGLVDTGELFF.

The chain uses TRBV11-2 and TRBJ1-1; D ambiguous. CDR3 size: 12 residues. CDR1 and CDR2 from the germline V gene are SGHAT and FQNNGV. V lost 3 bases and J 8 bases, leaving 10 bases between the germline ends. CDR3 residues: CASSLGWAEAFF. As DNA, the CDR3 is TGTGCCAGCAGCTTGGGTTGGGCAGAAGCTTTCTTT.

The chain joins TRBV7-3 to TRBJ2-2; D perhaps matches TRBD2 (5 bases). Trimming cost V 3 bases and J 4 bases, with 18 bases left between them. This CDR3 spans 17 amino acids. CDR1 and CDR2 from the germline V gene are SGHTA and FQGTGA. The CDR3 spells CASSLGAWNSVTGELFF. The CDR3 nucleotides are TGTGCCAGCAGCTTGGGAGCCTGGAATAGTGTCACCGGGGAGCTGTTTTTT.

This chain links TRBV3-1 (or the pseudogene TRBV3-2) with TRBJ2-3; 7 bases line up with TRBD1. V lost 4 bases and J lost 1; bases outside the gene matches: 11. The V gene's germline CDR1 is LGHDT and CDR2 YNNKEL (reference sequence). CDR3 length: 17 residues. The CDR3 region is CASSPLTGTLGTDTQYF. Written as DNA, the CDR3 is TGTGCCAGCAGCCCTTTGACAGGGACATTAGGCACAGATACGCAGTATTTT.

The rearrangement joins TRBV4-1 to TRBJ2-5; 13 nucleotides agree with TRBD2. Germline CDR1 reads MGHRA; CDR2 reads YSYEKL. V gave up 4 bases and J gave up 5 bases; unmatched junction bases: 4. This CDR3 has 15 residues. CDR3 in DNA: TGCGCCAGCAGCCGCGGGACTAGCGGGGAGGAGACCCAGTACTTC. It encodes CASSRGTSGEETQYF.

The gene calls are TRBV7-9 and TRBJ1-2; D unresolved. The CDR3 totals 14 residues. V was trimmed by 4 bases and J by 4 bases, leaving 13 bases between them. From germline, CDR1 is SEHNR and CDR2 FQNEAQ (reference sequence). The CDR3 sequence is CASSSVDIPYGYTF. The CDR3, as DNA: TGTGCCAGCAGCTCCGTCGACATCCCCTATGGCTACACCTTC.

The chain uses TRBV6-5 and TRBJ2-5; unclear D gene. Per germline, CDR1 MNHEY and CDR2 SVGAGI. Trimming left V 2 bases short and J 4 bases short, with 14 bases between. The CDR3 contains 15 residues. CDR3 sequence: CASSYGRLVGETQYF. The CDR3 nucleotides read TGTGCCAGCAGTTACGGGCGTTTGGTAGGAGAGACCCAGTACTTC.

This clone was detected once. J is TRBJ1-6 and V is TRBV9, with 8 bases identical to TRBD1. The germline CDR1 and CDR2 sequences are SGDLS and YYNGEE. The length of the CDR3 is 15 residues. The junction had 7 bases not matched to a gene; V was cut back by 4 bases and J by 7 bases. CDR3 amino acids: CASSLGDRQNSPLHF. The CDR3 DNA reads as TGTGCCAGCAGCCTCGGGGACAGGCAAAATTCACCCCTCCACTTT.

The rearrangement uses TRBV3-1 (or the pseudogene TRBV3-2) and TRBJ1-6; D not certain. This CDR3 is 14 amino acids long. With 4 bases removed from V and 7 bases from J, the gap between germline ends came to 11 bases. Germline V CDR1 and CDR2: LGHDT, YNNKEL (reference sequence). The CDR3 sequence is CASSLVRENSPLHF. The CDR3, as DNA: TGTGCCAGCAGCCTAGTGAGGGAGAATTCACCCCTCCACTTT.

The chain couples TRBV15 to TRBJ2-6; no clear D gene. Trimming cost V 0 bases and J 0 bases, with 15 bases left between them. The length of the CDR3 is 19 residues. Germline V gene sequence: CDR1 LNHNV, CDR2 YYDKDF (reference sequence). The CDR3 sequence: CATSRDELSHGSGANVLTF. The DNA for the CDR3 is TGTGCCACCAGCAGAGACGAGTTATCCCACGGCTCTGGGGCCAACGTCCTGACTTTC.

The sample holds one count of this clone. J is TRBJ2-1 and V is TRBV11-2; 8 nucleotides line up with TRBD1. Germline V gives CDR1 SGHAT, CDR2 FQNNGV. V lost 4 bases to trimming and J lost 8 bases; unmatched junction nucleotides: 10. The CDR3 sequence is 15 residues long. The CDR3, as DNA: TGTGCCAGCAGCTCCGGGACAGGTCCCGGGGATGAGCAGTTCTTC. This gives the protein CASSSGTGPGDEQFF.

The gene calls are TRBV7-9 and TRBJ1-2; D uncertain. CDR1 and CDR2 from the germline V gene are SEHNR and FQNEAQ (reference sequence). V was pared by 5 bases and J by 5 bases, with 12 bases between. The CDR3 has 13 amino acids. The CDR3 protein is CASSQEGYYGYTF. The CDR3 DNA sequence: TGTGCCAGCAGCCAAGAGGGTTATTATGGCTACACCTTC.

V and J are TRBV4-2 and TRBJ2-5; 12 nucleotides line up with TRBD2. The length of the CDR3 is 17 residues. V gave up 4 bases and J gave up 5 bases; unmatched junction bases: 11. Germline V gene lookup returns CDR1 LGHNA and CDR2 YNFKEQ. Here the CDR3 DNA reads TGTGCCAGCAGCCCGAGACTAGCGGGGGCCGGAGGGGAGACCCAGTACTTC. Protein: CASSPRLAGAGGETQYF.

This chain uses TRBV21-1 with TRBJ2-3; the table's D call, TRBD1, was not checked against the DNA. TRBV21-1 counts as a pseudogene. The CDR3 spans 19 residues. The CDR3 sequence is CASSKTGQFRVVCTDTQYF. DNA of the CDR3: TGTGCCAGCAGCAAAACTGGACAGTTTAGGGTTGTTTGCACAGATACGCAGTATTTT.

This CDR3 reads CASSKPGQDTNYGYTF. DNA of the CDR3: TGTGCCAGTAGTAAACCCGGACAGGATACTAACTATGGCTACACCTTC. The J gene is TRBJ1-2, the V gene TRBV19; 7 nucleotides align to TRBD1. The CDR3 is 16 amino acids. Losses at the gene ends were 4 bases for V and 0 bases for J; bases not matched to a gene: 8. Germline V lookup: CDR1 LNHDA, CDR2 SQIVND (reference sequence).

This chain connects TRBV4-1 to TRBJ2-5; 9 bases agree with TRBD1. The CDR3 loop spans 15 amino acids. After removal of 5 bases from V and 4 bases from J, the junction contained 8 bases not matched to a gene. Germline CDR1 and CDR2: MGHRA and YSYEKL. CDR3 sequence reads: CASSFTGTGPETQYF. The CDR3 nucleotides are TGCGCCAGCAGCTTTACCGGGACAGGGCCAGAGACCCAGTACTTC.